This entry features one TCR beta chain sequence. The source of the sample is a study of blood T cell repertoires in COVID-19. Study-wide background: Samples taken during acute and convalescent COVID-19 were collected in the United States, Italy and Spain. PBMCs, B-cell-depleted T cells, or T cells provided the cDNA or gDNA that made up the material.

Study processing details: Nucleated cell number was recorded as an estimate derived from reference gene primer amplification. Repertoires were generated with immunoSEQ multiplex PCR, while TCRdb's copy carries only in-frame clones and drops some. V and J calls and clone size come straight from that table; D and trimming were deduced from the DNA. Of about 58,000 clones listed, approximately 85% are singletons. CDR3 length: 14 amino acids. CDR1 and CDR2 from the germline V gene are LNHDA and SQIVND (reference sequence). Trimming took 3 bases from V and 4 from J, leaving 10 bases between them. Sample: peripheral blood. The sequence was collected from a human donor in a cohort sampled during active COVID-19. V and J are TRBV19 and TRBJ2-1; D unresolved. CDR3 residues: CASSIANRYNEQFF. The DNA of the CDR3 is TGTGCCAGTAGTATTGCGAACAGATACAATGAGCAGTTCTTC.